This entry lists 18 T cell receptor beta chains sequenced from one sample in a study of blood T cells in healthy people across ages. Through a sample-barcoded 5' primer and a J-beta primer mix, a second PCR was run for roughly 7 to 11 cycles. TCRdb analysed the 5' RACE reads with MiXCR anew, one entry per CDR3 protein. The sample carries approximately 850,000 distinct CDR3 sequences, 55% to 75% recorded once. Material: blood. The source of these receptors is a man aged 30-40 years in good health.

The chain combines TRBV27 with TRBJ2-3; 7 bases align to TRBD2. Germline V lookup: CDR1 MNHEY, CDR2 SMNVEV (reference sequence). V lost 8 bases to trimming and J lost 6 bases; unmatched junction nucleotides: 11. There are 14 residues in the CDR3. This CDR3 is CASRLAALRDTQYF. The CDR3, as DNA: TGTGCCAGCCGGCTAGCGGCTCTTCGGGATACGCAGTATTTT.

This clonotype appeared a few times. The V call is TRBV20-1, the J call TRBJ2-5; 7 nucleotides agree with TRBD2. Germline CDR1 reads DFQATT; CDR2 reads SNEGSKA (reference sequence). The CDR3 sequence is 15 residues long. Unmatched junction bases numbered 11, after V lost 2 bases and J lost 5 bases. CDR3 amino acids: CSARSEGGHRETQYF. The CDR3 region has the DNA TGCAGTGCTAGATCCGAGGGAGGGCACCGGGAGACCCAGTACTTC.

The chain is built from TRBV6-1 and TRBJ1-2; TRBD1 might be the D (5 bases). The V gene lost 1 base and the J gene lost 5 bases, with 17 bases spanning the gap. In germline, CDR1 is MNHNS, CDR2 SASEGT. CDR3 length: 16 amino acids. CDR3 coding DNA: TGTGCCAGCAGTGAAGAGCGGGACCTCAGGAAATATGGCTACACCTTC. Its translation: CASSEERDLRKYGYTF.

J is TRBJ2-1 and V is TRBV7-2; the match to TRBD2 covers 14 bases. The CDR3 has 15 residues. CDR1 and CDR2 (germline): SGHTA, FQGNSA. V trimming: 5 bases; J trimming: 7 bases; junction bases outside the gene matches: 4. CDR3 amino acids: CASSLRTSGGNEQFF. For the CDR3, the DNA is TGTGCCAGCAGCCTAAGGACTAGCGGGGGGAATGAGCAGTTCTTC.

This chain joins TRBV24-1 and TRBJ2-1; D is uncertain. The CDR3 spans 13 residues. CDR1 is KGHDR and CDR2 is SFDVKD in the germline V gene. V was shortened by 0 bases and J by 7 bases, with 6 bases between the two germline ends. The CDR3 region is CATSDLVGNEQFF. The CDR3 coding sequence is TGTGCCACCAGTGATTTGGTAGGGAATGAGCAGTTCTTC.

The genes are TRBV30 and TRBJ2-1, with D possibly TRBD2 on 6 matching bases. V shed 3 bases and J shed 7 bases, with 10 bases lying between them. The CDR3 has 12 residues. Looked up from germline, CDR1 is GTSNPN and CDR2 is SVGIG (reference sequence). The CDR3 here is CAWRSGYNEQFF. DNA of the CDR3: TGTGCCTGGAGGAGCGGGTATAATGAGCAGTTCTTC.

This chain links TRBV4-3 with TRBJ2-1; D may be TRBD2 (6 bases). CDR1 is LGHNA and CDR2 is YSLEER in the germline V gene. This CDR3 is built from 15 residues. Trimming took off 0 bases at V and 8 bases at J, with 14 bases between the two ends. CDR3 sequence reads: CASSQEDRGIDEQFF. CDR3 sequence (DNA): TGCGCCAGCAGCCAAGAGGATCGCGGGATTGATGAGCAGTTCTTC.

This clonotype was observed a few times. The chain links TRBV7-6 to TRBJ2-3; no definite D call. Trimming left V 5 bases short and J 4 bases short, with 10 bases between. Germline V gives CDR1 SGHVS, CDR2 FNYEAQ. This CDR3 is built from 13 residues. The DNA of the CDR3 is TGTGCCAGCAGCCCCTTCTTCGCAGATACGCAGTATTTT. This codes for CASSPFFADTQYF.

This chain uses TRBV6-1 with TRBJ1-1; D gene unclear. From germline, CDR1 is MNHNS and CDR2 SASEGT. V lost 6 bases to trimming and J lost 3 bases, with 11 bases between them. The CDR3 consists of 13 residues. CDR3 bases: TGTGCCAGCAGAGCCGTCCCGGACACTGAAGCTTTCTTT. Translating gives CASRAVPDTEAFF.

There are a few counts of this clonotype. V gene TRBV12-3 or TRBV12-4 combines with J gene TRBJ2-7; D is tentatively TRBD1 or TRBD2 (5 bases each). V lost 4 bases and J lost 0, with 13 bases in between. This CDR3 contains 15 residues. Here the CDR3 DNA reads TGTGCCAGCAGTTCCTTGGGACGGAACTCCTACGAGCAGTACTTC. The encoded protein is CASSSLGRNSYEQYF.

This rearrangement joins TRBV6-6 to TRBJ2-1; 8 nucleotides agree with TRBD2. The germline CDR1 and CDR2 sequences are MNHNY and SVGAGI (reference sequence). Trimming removed 9 bases from V and 7 bases from J; junction bases left unmatched: 14. This CDR3 is 15 amino acids long. This chain's CDR3 is CASRRREAGGNEQFF. DNA for the CDR3: TGTGCCAGTAGGAGGCGGGAGGCCGGAGGGAATGAGCAGTTCTTC.

This rearrangement joins TRBV6-5 to TRBJ2-1; TRBD2 matches at 12 bases. The germline V gene encodes CDR1 MNHEY and CDR2 SVGAGI. The CDR3 loop spans 16 amino acids. The V segment lost 0 bases and the J segment 7 bases; nucleotides outside the gene matches: 4. The CDR3 nucleotides are TGTGCCAGCAGTTACTCGGGGACTAGCGGGCAAAATGAGCAGTTCTTC. Its translation: CASSYSGTSGQNEQFF.

The chain combines TRBV13 with TRBJ2-2; 14 bases fit TRBD2. Germline V gene data show CDR1 as PRHDT and CDR2 as FYEKMQ (reference sequence). This CDR3 is 21 amino acids long. With V trimmed by 5 bases and J by 0 bases, 14 bases remained unmatched. The CDR3 sequence: CASSRKPQGLAGVSNTGELFF. The DNA of the CDR3 is TGTGCCAGCAGCCGAAAACCCCAGGGACTAGCGGGAGTGTCGAACACCGGGGAGCTGTTTTTT.

This clonotype was observed once. The gene calls are TRBV11-2 and TRBJ2-3; D is perhaps TRBD1 or TRBD2 (5 bases each). The ends were cut back, 5 bases at V and 0 bases at J, with 15 bases in the middle. This CDR3 comprises 16 residues. Germline V lookup: CDR1 SGHAT, CDR2 FQNNGV. The CDR3, as DNA: TGTGCCAGCAGCCCGACGGGGCCTACTAGCACAGATACGCAGTATTTT. Translated, it gives CASSPTGPTSTDTQYF. Full variable domain (rest looked up from reference TRBV11-2 and TRBJ2-3): EAGVAQSPRYKIIEKRQSVAFWCNPISGHATLYWYQQILGQGPKLLIQFQNNGVVDDSQLPKDRFSAERLKGVDSTLKIQPAKLEDSAVYLCASSPTGPTSTDTQYFGPGTRLTVL.

The chain has TRBV7-3 and TRBJ2-1, with D perhaps matching TRBD1 (5 bases). The V and J ends lost 0 bases and 11 bases respectively, with 8 bases between them. Germline V gene sequence: CDR1 SGHTA, CDR2 FQGTGA. The CDR3 is 12 amino acids. The CDR3 loop reads CASSLTVGQQFF. The CDR3 region has the DNA TGTGCCAGCAGCTTAACGGTGGGGCAGCAGTTCTTC.

The sample holds a few counts of this clonotype. The chain is built from TRBV7-2 and TRBJ2-6; 7 bases line up with TRBD2. This CDR3 comprises 16 residues. The germline CDR1 and CDR2 sequences are SGHTA and FQGNSA. V lost 5 bases, J lost 5 bases, and 9 bases stayed unmatched. In DNA form, the CDR3 reads TGTGCCAGCAGCGTGGCGGGAGTGACCTGGGCCAACGTCCTGACTTTC. It translates to CASSVAGVTWANVLTF.

This chain uses TRBV18 with TRBJ2-7; 10 bases line up with TRBD1. V gave up 3 bases and J gave up 4 bases; unmatched junction bases: 6. Germline CDR1 and CDR2: KGHSH and LQKENI. This CDR3 has 15 amino acids. The CDR3 bases are TGTGCCAGCTCACCCGGGACAGGGGACCCTTACGAGCAGTACTTC. The encoded protein is CASSPGTGDPYEQYF.

The chain recombines TRBV20-1 with TRBJ2-4; D remains unclear. The end of the DNA aligns better with TRBJ2-7, so the J call may be wrong. Germline-derived CDR1 and CDR2 are DFQATT and SNEGSKA (reference sequence). This CDR3 region has 12 residues. The CDR3: CSVGLHVYEQYF. As DNA, the CDR3 is TGCAGTGTAGGGCTGCACGTCTACGAGCAGTACTTC.